This T cell receptor (beta chain) was found in a study of human T cells and chemical hapten exposure. There are a few counts of this clonotype. Time point in this sample: pre-sensitization, week 0. Regarding treatment: therapeutic diphenylcyclopropenone sensitization with weekly scalp DPC. TCRdb analysed the RACE reads with MiXCR anew, one entry per CDR3 protein. In the table there are fewer than 350,000 distinct CDR3 sequences, 7.5% to 9% of which are singletons. The sequencing used whole blood, collected in connection with sensitization to the hapten diphenylcyclopropenone (DPC). This receptor was identified in a man between 18 and 29 years old with alopecia areata. Some clones in this sample may be carry-over from other donors' samples.

The CDR3 coding sequence is TGTGCCAGCAGCAAGACAGGGGGTTATTCACCCCTCCACTTT. The encoded protein is CASSKTGGYSPLHF. The V call is TRBV12-3 or TRBV12-4, the J call TRBJ1-6; 9 nucleotides match TRBD1. V lost 6 bases to trimming and J lost 8 bases; unmatched junction nucleotides: 5. This CDR3 contains 14 residues.